Sequencing of this T cell receptor (beta chain) was carried out in a study of T cells in Graves' hyperthyroidism and ophthalmopathy. Study results and caveats: Blood also showed most of the thyroid clonotypes that were expanded above 0.001.

TCR beta CDR3 sequences were amplified from RNA transcripts. The TCR CDR3 was amplified in a first-round RT-PCR using the HTBI primer set. TCRdb passed the multiplex PCR reads through MiXCR, listing each CDR3 protein once. The sample has 490,000 or so distinct CDR3 sequences, 46% seen once. For this clonotype: Its antigen is undetermined.

The germline V gene encodes CDR1 SGHTA and CDR2 FQGNSA. CDR3 length: 16 amino acids. V lost 1 base, J lost 4 bases, and 14 bases lay in between. Exclusion of patients followed from uncontrolled infection, other autoimmune disease, pregnancy or lactation. J is TRBJ1-3 and V is TRBV7-2; D is perhaps TRBD1 (5 bases). The receptor was isolated from an adult woman with Graves' disease, either hyperthyroidism or ophthalmopathy (not recorded which). Material for sequencing was peripheral blood or thyroid tissue (not recorded which). The CDR3 region has the DNA TGTGCCAGCAGCTTAGAGCCTTCGGGGGTCGGAAACACCATATATTTT. Translated: CASSLEPSGVGNTIYF.